The clone carrying this T cell receptor (beta chain) appeared many times. The data were taken from a study of Graves' ophthalmopathy and Graves' hyperthyroidism. Amplification from RNA transcripts yielded the TCR beta CDR3 regions. The first round was an RT-PCR with HTBI primers, and the second round was a multiplex PCR. TCRdb passed the multiplex PCR reads through MiXCR, listing each CDR3 protein once. This table has a few hundred thousand distinct CDR3 sequences, approximately 18% appearing once. The length of the CDR3 is 16 residues. The ends lost 2 bases at V and 6 bases at J; junction bases unmatched: 9.

Sequencing input: peripheral blood. V is TRBV12-3 or TRBV12-4 and J is TRBJ1-5; TRBD1 matches at 8 bases. This clonotype was obtained from an adult woman with stable Graves' hyperthyroidism. The CDR3 bases are TGTGCCAGCAGTTTAATATTTACAGGGGGAGGTCAGCCCCAGCATTTT. It yields the protein CASSLIFTGGGQPQHF.